This T cell receptor beta chain originates from a study of T cells in Graves' hyperthyroidism and ophthalmopathy. J was trimmed by 4 bases and V by 3 bases; bases with no gene match: 9. The CDR3 covers 16 residues. In germline, CDR1 is MNHNS, CDR2 SASEGT. Amplification of TCR beta CDR3 regions was performed using RNA transcripts as template. A first-round RT-PCR of the TCR CDR3 used the HTBI primer set. TCRdb re-called the multiplex PCR reads through MiXCR, storing one row per CDR3 protein. Found here are about 420,000 distinct CDR3 sequences, 15% to 19% of them singletons; the top ten hold 12% to 15%. Patients between 18 and 65 years old had hyperthyroidism, newly diagnosed and lasting under 2 months.

This clonotype originated in a woman in her late teens or twenties with Graves' hyperthyroidism. The sequencing sample was made of blood. The rearrangement joins TRBV6-1 to TRBJ1-5, with 7 nucleotides matching TRBD1. The CDR3 region has the DNA TGTGCCAGCAGTGATCAGGGGGGTCCCGCTAATCAGCCCCAGCATTTT. Translating gives CASSDQGGPANQPQHF.